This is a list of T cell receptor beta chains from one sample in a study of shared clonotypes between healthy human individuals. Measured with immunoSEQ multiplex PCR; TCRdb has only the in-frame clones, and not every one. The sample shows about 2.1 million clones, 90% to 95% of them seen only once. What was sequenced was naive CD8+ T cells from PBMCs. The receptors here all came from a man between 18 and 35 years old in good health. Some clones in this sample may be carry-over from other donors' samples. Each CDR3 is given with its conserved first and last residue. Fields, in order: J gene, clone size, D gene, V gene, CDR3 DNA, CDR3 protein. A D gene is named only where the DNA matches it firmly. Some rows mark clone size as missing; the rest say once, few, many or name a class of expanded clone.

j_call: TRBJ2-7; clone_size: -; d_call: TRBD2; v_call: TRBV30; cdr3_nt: TGTGCCTGGCGTCCCCCGGGGGGGCGCGAGCAGTACTTC; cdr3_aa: CAWRPPGGREQYF
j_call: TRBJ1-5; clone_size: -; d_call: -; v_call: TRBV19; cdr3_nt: TGTGCCAGTAGTACCTTTGGGGGCGGCGGTCAGCCCCAGCATTTT; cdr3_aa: CASSTFGGGGQPQHF
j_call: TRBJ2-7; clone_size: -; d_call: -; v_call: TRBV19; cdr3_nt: TGTGCCACCCGTCCCCCGGGACTTCTGTACGAGCAGTACTTC; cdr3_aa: CATRPPGLLYEQYF
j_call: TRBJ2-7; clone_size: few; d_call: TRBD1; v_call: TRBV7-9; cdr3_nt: TGTGCCAGCAGCTTAGAGAGGGGGCCCTACGAGCAGTACTTC; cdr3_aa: CASSLERGPYEQYF
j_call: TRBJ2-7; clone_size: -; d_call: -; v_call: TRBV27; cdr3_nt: TGTGCCAGCAGCCCCGCGCTCTCCTACGAGCAGTACTTC; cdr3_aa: CASSPALSYEQYF
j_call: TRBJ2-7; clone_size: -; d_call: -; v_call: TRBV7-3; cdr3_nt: TGTGCCAGCAGCTTAACCCCTAGCCGGGAGCAGTACTTC; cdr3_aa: CASSLTPSREQYF
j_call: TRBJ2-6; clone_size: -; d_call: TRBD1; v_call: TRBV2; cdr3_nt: TGTGCCAGCAGTGAAGGACAGGGGGCGGAACTCTCTGGGGCCAACGTCCTGACTTTC; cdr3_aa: CASSEGQGAELSGANVLTF
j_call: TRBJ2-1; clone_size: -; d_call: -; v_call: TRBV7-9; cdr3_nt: TGTGCCAGCAGCTCGAGCTGGGCCAATGAGCAGTTCTTC; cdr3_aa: CASSSSWANEQFF
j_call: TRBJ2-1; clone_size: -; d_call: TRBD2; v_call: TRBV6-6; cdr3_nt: TGTGCCAGCAGCCGACTAGCGGACAATGAGCAGTTCTTC; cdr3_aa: CASSRLADNEQFF
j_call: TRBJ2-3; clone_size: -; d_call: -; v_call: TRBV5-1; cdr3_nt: TGCGCCAGCAGCTTGGGTCTGAACAGGATGAGCACAGATACGCAGTATTTT; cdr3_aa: CASSLGLNRMSTDTQYF
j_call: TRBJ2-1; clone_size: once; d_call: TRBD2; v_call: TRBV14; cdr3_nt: TGTGCCAGCAGCCAAGGCCGACTAGCGGGAGTATGGAATGAGCAGTTCTTC; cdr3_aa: CASSQGRLAGVWNEQFF
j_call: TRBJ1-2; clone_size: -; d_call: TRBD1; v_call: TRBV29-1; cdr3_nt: TGCAGCGTTGGGACAGGGGGCATTAACTATGGCTACACCTTC; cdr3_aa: CSVGTGGINYGYTF
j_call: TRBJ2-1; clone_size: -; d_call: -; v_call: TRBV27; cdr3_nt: TGTGCCAGCAGTCTAACCTCCCAAAGCCGACACGCTTCGGGTCGGCAGTTCTTC; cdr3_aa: CASSLTSQSRHASGRQFF
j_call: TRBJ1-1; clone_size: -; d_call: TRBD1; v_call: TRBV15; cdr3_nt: TGTGCCACCTGCCGGGGACAGGGGGCCTTGGCCACTGAAGCTTTCTTT; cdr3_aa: CATCRGQGALATEAFF
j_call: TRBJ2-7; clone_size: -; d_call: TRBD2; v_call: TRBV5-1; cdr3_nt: TGCGCCAGCAGCCTTTCAGCGGGAGGGGGCGAGCAGTACTTC; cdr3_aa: CASSLSAGGGEQYF
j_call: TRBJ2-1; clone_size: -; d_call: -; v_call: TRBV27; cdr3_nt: TGTGCCAGCGCGGGACTTACCGACCACTACAATGAGCAGTTCTTC; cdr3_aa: CASAGLTDHYNEQFF
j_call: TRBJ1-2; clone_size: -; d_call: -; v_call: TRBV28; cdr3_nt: TGTGCCAGCAGCGACTCCTATGGCTACACCTTC; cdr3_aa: CASSDSYGYTF
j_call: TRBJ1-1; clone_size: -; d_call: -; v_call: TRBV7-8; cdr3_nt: TGTGCCAGCAGCACCCAGGGAACTGAAGCTTTCTTT; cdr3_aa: CASSTQGTEAFF
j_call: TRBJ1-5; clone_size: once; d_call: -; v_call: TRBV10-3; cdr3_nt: TGTGCCATCAGTCCAGGAGGGAGCAATCAGCCCCAGCATTTT; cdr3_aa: CAISPGGSNQPQHF
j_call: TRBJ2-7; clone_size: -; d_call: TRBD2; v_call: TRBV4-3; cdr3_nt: TGCGCCAGCAGCCAAGAGACTAGCGGGAGATCCTACGAGCAGTACTTC; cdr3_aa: CASSQETSGRSYEQYF
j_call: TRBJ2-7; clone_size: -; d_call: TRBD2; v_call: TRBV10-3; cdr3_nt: TGTGCCACCCACGACCCTACGGGGACTAGCGGGAAGATCTACGAGCAGTACTTC; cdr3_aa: CATHDPTGTSGKIYEQYF
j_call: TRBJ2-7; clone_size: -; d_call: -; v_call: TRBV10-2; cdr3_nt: TGCGCCAGCAGTGACCGGACAGCCTCCATATACGAGCAGTACTTC; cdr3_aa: CASSDRTASIYEQYF
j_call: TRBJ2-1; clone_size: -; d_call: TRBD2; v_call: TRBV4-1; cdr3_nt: TGCGCCAGCAGCCAAGTGCGTCTAGCGGGAGGGCCCAATGAGCAGTTCTTC; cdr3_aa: CASSQVRLAGGPNEQFF
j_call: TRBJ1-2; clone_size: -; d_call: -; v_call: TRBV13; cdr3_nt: TGTGCCAGCAGCCCCCCAGGGGACTATGGCTACACCTTC; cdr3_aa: CASSPPGDYGYTF
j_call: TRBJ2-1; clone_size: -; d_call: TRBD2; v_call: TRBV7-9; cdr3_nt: TGTGCCAGCCTTCTAAACGGGGGGAACCGCTACAATGAGCAGTTCTTC; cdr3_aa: CASLLNGGNRYNEQFF
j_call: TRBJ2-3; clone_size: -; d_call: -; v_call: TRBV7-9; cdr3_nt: TGTGCCAGCATGCTTGGGCCACCGGGGGGCACAGATACGCAGTATTTT; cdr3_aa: CASMLGPPGGTDTQYF
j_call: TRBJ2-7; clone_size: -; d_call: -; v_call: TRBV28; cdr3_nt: TGTGCCAGCACTCAAAGGGTGTCCTACGAGCAGTACTTC; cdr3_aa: CASTQRVSYEQYF
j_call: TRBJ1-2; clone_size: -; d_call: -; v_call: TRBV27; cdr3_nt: TGTGCCAGCAGTTTCGCGGGGACCCTCCCCATTGGCTACACCTTC; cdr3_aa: CASSFAGTLPIGYTF
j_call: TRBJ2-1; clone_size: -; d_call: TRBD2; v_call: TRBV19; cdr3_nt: TGTGCCAGTAGTTCTAGCGGGGCCAATGAGCAGTTCTTC; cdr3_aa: CASSSSGANEQFF
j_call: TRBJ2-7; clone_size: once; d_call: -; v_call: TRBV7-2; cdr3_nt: TGTGCCAGCAGCTCAAGAAAGGTTTTTGCTTACGAGCAGTACTTC; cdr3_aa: CASSSRKVFAYEQYF
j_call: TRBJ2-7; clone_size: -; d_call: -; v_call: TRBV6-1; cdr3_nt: TGTGCCGTGACTCGGGGATACGATGTGCAGTACTTC; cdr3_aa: CAVTRGYDVQYF
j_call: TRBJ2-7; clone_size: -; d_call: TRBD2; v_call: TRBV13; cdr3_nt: TGTGCCAGCAGCTTAGCCCCGGGACTAGCACCCTACGAGCAGTACTTC; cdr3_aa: CASSLAPGLAPYEQYF
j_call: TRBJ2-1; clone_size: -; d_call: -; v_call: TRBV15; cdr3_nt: TGTGCCACCAGCAGTAGTACGGATTCACCCTACAATGAGCAGTTCTTC; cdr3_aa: CATSSSTDSPYNEQFF
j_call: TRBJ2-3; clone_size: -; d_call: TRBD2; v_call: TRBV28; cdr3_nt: TGTGCCAGCAGCCTGGCGGCGGGAGCGACAGATACGCAGTATTTT; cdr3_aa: CASSLAAGATDTQYF
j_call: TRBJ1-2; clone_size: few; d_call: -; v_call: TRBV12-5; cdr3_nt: TGTGCTAGTGGTTTGCAGGGCTCCTATGGCTACACCTTC; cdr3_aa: CASGLQGSYGYTF
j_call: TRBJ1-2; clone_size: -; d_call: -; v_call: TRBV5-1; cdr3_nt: TGCGCCAGCAGCTTGGGTCGGGGACGGAGTCGGGGCTACACCTTC; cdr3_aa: CASSLGRGRSRGYTF
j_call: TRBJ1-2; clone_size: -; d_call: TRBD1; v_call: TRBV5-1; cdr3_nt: TGCGCCAGCGGACAGGGGCGGGCCTATGGCTACACCTTC; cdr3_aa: CASGQGRAYGYTF
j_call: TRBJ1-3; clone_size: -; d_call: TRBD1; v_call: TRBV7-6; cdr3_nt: TGTGCCAGCAGCCCCACGACAGGGCGCAACTCTGGAAACACCATATATTTT; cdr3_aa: CASSPTTGRNSGNTIYF
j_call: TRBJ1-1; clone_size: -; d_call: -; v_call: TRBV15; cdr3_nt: TGTGCCACCAGCAGGACCCCCCTGGCCACTGAAGCTTTCTTT; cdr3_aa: CATSRTPLATEAFF
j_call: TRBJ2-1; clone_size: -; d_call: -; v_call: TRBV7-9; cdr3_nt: TGTGCCAGCAGGGGAGCTCTCGATGAGCAGTTCTTC; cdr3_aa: CASRGALDEQFF
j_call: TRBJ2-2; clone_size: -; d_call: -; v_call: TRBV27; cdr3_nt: TGTGCCAGCAGTTTATCGTTTGGTGCCGGGGAGCTGTTTTTT; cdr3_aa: CASSLSFGAGELFF
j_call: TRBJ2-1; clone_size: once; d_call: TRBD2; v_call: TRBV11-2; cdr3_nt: TGTGCCAGCAGCTCCCCAGCGGGAGGGGTCAGCTCCTACAATGAGCAGTTCTTC; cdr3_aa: CASSSPAGGVSSYNEQFF
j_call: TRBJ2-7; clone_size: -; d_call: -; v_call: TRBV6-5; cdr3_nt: TGTGCCAGCAGTTACAGAGACGGAAACTACGAGCAGTACTTC; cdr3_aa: CASSYRDGNYEQYF
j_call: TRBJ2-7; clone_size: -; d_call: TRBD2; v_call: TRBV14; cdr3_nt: TGTGCCAGCAGCCAGGAGGGCCGGGACTACGTATACGAGCAGTACTTC; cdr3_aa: CASSQEGRDYVYEQYF
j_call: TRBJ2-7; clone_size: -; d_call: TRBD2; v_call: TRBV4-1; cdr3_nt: TGCGCCAGCAGCCAAGATGGGCGGCTAGCGGGAGGGTTCGTCTACGAGCAGTACTTC; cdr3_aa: CASSQDGRLAGGFVYEQYF
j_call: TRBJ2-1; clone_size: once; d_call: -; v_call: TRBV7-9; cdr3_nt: TGTGCCAGCAGCTCCTTGGACGGGCACAATGAGCAGTTCTTC; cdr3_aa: CASSSLDGHNEQFF
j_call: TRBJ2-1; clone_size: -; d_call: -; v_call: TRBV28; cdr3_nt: TGTGCCAGCAGTTTCCTGGGATCTTACAATGAGCAGTTCTTC; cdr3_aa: CASSFLGSYNEQFF